The T cell receptor beta chain described here comes from a study of T cell responses to AZD1222 COVID-19 vaccine. Findings of the study overall: Spike-specific TCR repertoires showed rising breadth and depth after two AZD1222 doses. There were mostly white British donors and more females than males, and clonal diversity was possibly underestimated. Variant regions that are unmutated are reportedly the target of nearly half of spike-specific TCRs.

The assay was immunoSEQ multiplex PCR, and TCRdb's table has in-frame clones only and misses some. This sample carries 90,000 to 110,000 clones, more than 75% of them seen once, and the ten largest clones take 5%. On this clone itself: Its antigen is undetermined.

The CDR3 totals 14 residues. Germline lookup yields CDR1 LGHNA and CDR2 YSLEER. Trimming cost V 1 base and J 8 bases, with 11 bases left between them. The rearrangement joins TRBV4-3 to TRBJ1-4; D call uncertain. Here the sequenced sample was peripheral blood, taken on day 0 of AZD1222 vaccination. The sequence came from an adult in good health. The CDR3 spells CASSQGSGWEKLFF. CDR3 nucleotide sequence: TGCGCCAGCAGCCAAGGTTCCGGATGGGAAAAACTGTTTTTT.